The 21 T cell receptor beta chains given below trace back to one sample, sequenced in a study of T-cell memory formation after mild COVID-19. TCRdb reprocessed the 5' RACE reads with MiXCR, giving one entry per CDR3 protein. The data hold 400,000 to 500,000 distinct CDR3 sequences, with under 20% observed a single time. The sequencing input was PBMCs or a T cell subset sorted from them (not recorded which). These receptors were taken from a young man who had mild COVID-19 (a few samples of this study predate the infection). Cell type and time point are not known.

This CDR3 reads CASSLLGQPRHEQYF. The DNA for the CDR3 is TGTGCCAGCAGCTTACTTGGACAGCCGAGGCACGAGCAGTACTTC. The chain recombines TRBV7-3 with TRBJ2-7, with a tentative D call TRBD1 (6 bases). V dropped 2 bases and J dropped 5 bases, with 16 bases sitting between them. The germline gives CDR1 SGHTA, CDR2 FQGTGA. This CDR3 is built from 15 residues.

The chain joins TRBV27 to TRBJ2-7; D not certain. Per the germline V gene, CDR1 is MNHEY and CDR2 is SMNVEV (reference sequence). CDR3 length equals 13 residues. V was cut by 0 bases and J by 4 bases, with 7 bases left in between. The CDR3 sequence: CASSLSRVYEQYF. Here the CDR3 DNA reads TGTGCCAGCAGTTTATCTCGGGTTTACGAGCAGTACTTC.

As regards this clonotype: Just one base apart from a much larger clone, this may be a read error. V gene TRBV7-2 combines with J gene TRBJ2-1; a weak D match, TRBD1 (5 bases). The ends were cut back, 0 bases at V and 6 bases at J, with 9 bases in the middle. The length of the CDR3 is 14 residues. CDR1 and CDR2 (germline): SGHTA, FQGNSA. CDR3 DNA sequence: TGTGCCAGCAGCTTAGCCAGGGTGGCCAATGAGCAGTTCTTC. Its protein product is CASSLARVANEQFF. The full variable domain, in which reference TRBV7-2 and TRBJ2-1 provide the parts outside the CDR3, is GAGVSQSPSNKVTEKGKDVELRCDPISGHTALYWYRQSLGQGLEFLIYFQGNSAPDKSGLPSDRFSAERTGGSVSTLTIQRTQQEDSAVYLCASSLARVANEQFFGPGTRLTVL.

The V and J genes are TRBV20-1 and TRBJ1-2, with no clear D. V lost 2 bases to trimming and J lost 5 bases, with 6 bases between them. Per germline, CDR1 DFQATT and CDR2 SNEGSKA (reference sequence). The CDR3 contains 11 residues. In DNA form, the CDR3 reads TGCAGTGCTAGAACATCATATGGCTACACCTTC. Its translation: CSARTSYGYTF.

The chain couples TRBV7-2 to TRBJ1-2; D perhaps matches TRBD1 (5 bases). This CDR3 has 15 residues. Deletions cut 4 bases from V and 0 bases from J, with 12 bases between. Germline CDR1 is SGHTA and CDR2 is FQGNSA. CDR3 residues: CASSSTDRSNYGYTF. The CDR3 coding sequence is TGTGCCAGCAGCTCAACAGACAGATCTAACTATGGCTACACCTTC.

The chain uses TRBV6-2 or TRBV6-3 and TRBJ2-7; TRBD1 might be the D (6 bases). The germline V gene encodes CDR1 MNHEY and CDR2 SVGEGT. There are 14 residues in the CDR3. The V end lost 2 bases, the J end lost 5 bases, and 13 bases lay between the germline ends. The CDR3 nucleotides are TGTGCCAGCAGTTACGAAGTCAGGGGCCACGAGCAGTACTTC. Residues: CASSYEVRGHEQYF.

In this sample, this clonotype turned up a few times. The V and J genes are TRBV12-3 or TRBV12-4 and TRBJ2-3; TRBD2 matches 8 bases. The CDR3 contains 15 residues. With V trimmed by 5 bases and J by 5 bases, 9 bases remained unmatched. The DNA of the CDR3 is TGTGCCAGCAGTCCCGGCGGGGGGTTGGGAGATACGCAGTATTTT. This encodes CASSPGGGLGDTQYF.

This clonotype was picked up a small number of times. The chain links TRBV28 to TRBJ1-1, with D unclear. CDR1 is MDHEN and CDR2 is SYDVKM in the germline V gene. V lost 4 bases, J lost 0 bases, and 12 bases lay in between. The CDR3 is 15 amino acids. The CDR3 protein is CASSYHGSVNTEAFF. DNA for the CDR3: TGTGCCAGCAGTTACCATGGGTCGGTGAACACTGAAGCTTTCTTT.

This chain uses TRBV15 with TRBJ2-3; possible D gene TRBD1, 7 bases. V was cut by 5 bases and J by 6 bases, with 12 bases left in between. This CDR3 is built from 13 residues. Germline V gene data show CDR1 as LNHNV and CDR2 as YYDKDF (reference sequence). The CDR3: CATSGGGADTQYF. CDR3 nucleotide sequence: TGTGCCACCAGCGGAGGGGGCGCGGATACGCAGTATTTT.

At least ten counts were recorded for this clonotype. V usage is TRBV4-3 and J usage is TRBJ2-3; maybe TRBD2 (6 bases). CDR1 LGHNA and CDR2 YSLEER come from the germline V gene. V lost 4 bases, J lost 4 bases, and 18 bases lay in between. This CDR3 is 16 amino acids long. The CDR3 sequence: CASSPYSQGGPDTQYF. Written as DNA, the CDR3 is TGCGCCAGCAGCCCTTACTCGCAGGGAGGACCAGATACGCAGTATTTT.

The chain carries TRBV7-9 and TRBJ1-4; D is uncertain. Germline loops: CDR1 SEHNR, CDR2 FQNEAQ (reference sequence). V was shortened by 3 bases and J by 5 bases, with 4 bases between the two germline ends. The CDR3 loop spans 12 amino acids. Written as DNA, the CDR3 is TGTGCCAGCAGCTTCCCAAATGAAAAACTGTTTTTT. It translates to CASSFPNEKLFF.

This clonotype turned up a few times. This chain uses TRBV3-1 with TRBJ2-7, with 7 bases lining up with TRBD1. The CDR3 loop spans 16 amino acids. V lost 2 bases and J lost 5; bases outside the gene matches: 12. Per the germline V gene, CDR1 is LGHDT and CDR2 is YNNKEL (reference sequence). The CDR3 coding sequence is TGTGCCAGCAGCCAACATGGGACAGTCCTTAACCACGAGCAGTACTTC. It yields the protein CASSQHGTVLNHEQYF.

This clonotype has a handful of counts. CDR3 coding DNA: TGCAGCGTGAACAGGGGGGAGGCAGATACGCAGTATTTT. Translating gives CSVNRGEADTQYF. The chain links TRBV29-1 to TRBJ2-3; 8 bases map to TRBD1. Trimming at V came to 6 bases and at J to 4 bases, leaving 6 bases not matched to a gene. Germline V gene data show CDR1 as SQVTM and CDR2 as ANQGSEA. The length of the CDR3 is 13 residues.

This clonotype was recorded at least ten times. The chain couples TRBV7-2 to TRBJ1-3; D gene unclear. From germline, CDR1 is SGHTA and CDR2 FQGNSA. This CDR3 is 15 amino acids long. Trimming stripped 5 bases from V and 3 bases from J, with 14 bases between. CDR3 loop: CASSPQSGVGNTIYF. The CDR3 bases are TGTGCCAGCAGCCCCCAAAGCGGGGTTGGAAACACCATATATTTT.

This clonotype appeared a few times. The V gene is TRBV20-1, the J gene TRBJ1-1; weak D call: TRBD1 (5 bases). Trimming took 5 bases from V and 1 from J, leaving 8 bases between them. The CDR3 is 12 residues long. Looked up from germline, CDR1 is DFQATT and CDR2 is SNEGSKA (reference sequence). The CDR3 region is CSAGQGNTEAFF. The DNA for the CDR3 is TGCAGTGCTGGTCAGGGGAACACTGAAGCTTTCTTT.

The table lists this clonotype with a few counts. The chain recombines TRBV6-6 with TRBJ1-1; D is uncertain. The CDR3 is 12 amino acids. The V gene's germline CDR1 is MNHNY and CDR2 SVGAGI (reference sequence). Trimming took off 2 bases at V and 14 bases at J, with 15 bases between the two ends. DNA of the CDR3: TGTGCCAGCAGTTACAACGCGCCTGCCGGGTTCTTT. This encodes CASSYNAPAGFF.

In DNA form, the CDR3 reads TGTGCCAGCAGTTTAGCCCCAGGGGTCTACGAGCAGTACGTC. It translates to CASSLAPGVYEQYV. The chain carries TRBV12-3 or TRBV12-4 and TRBJ2-7, with D possibly being TRBD1 (6 bases). V lost 0 bases, J lost 3 bases, and 9 bases lay in between. This CDR3 spans 14 amino acids.

CDR3 region: CASSLGQGAFF. The DNA of the CDR3 is TGTGCCAGCAGTTTAGGGCAGGGTGCGTTCTTC. The rearrangement links TRBV12-3 or TRBV12-4 to TRBJ2-1, with a weak D call TRBD1 (5 bases). Trimming took 1 base from V and 15 from J, leaving 10 bases between them. The CDR3 has 11 amino acids.

Only a few counts were recorded for this clonotype. This chain uses TRBV7-2 with TRBJ1-3, with D uncertain. Trimming took 4 bases from V and 11 from J, leaving 18 bases between them. Germline V gives CDR1 SGHTA, CDR2 FQGNSA. This CDR3 is built from 14 residues. CDR3: CASSSLLQVGSIYF. The CDR3 DNA reads TGTGCCAGCAGCTCCCTACTTCAGGTGGGATCCATATATTTT.

This clonotype was detected ten times or more. The rearrangement links TRBV7-2 to TRBJ2-2; tentatively, D is TRBD2 (6 bases). The CDR3 totals 15 residues. The germline V and J ends were trimmed by 5 bases and 1 base, with 11 bases remaining between them. Germline CDR1 SGHTA, CDR2 FQGNSA. In DNA, the CDR3 is TGTGCCAGCAGCCCCACCGGGGGGAACACCGGGGAGCTGTTTTTT. Its translation: CASSPTGGNTGELFF.

This clonotype was counted only a few times. The rearrangement links TRBV4-2 to TRBJ1-1; no definite D call. This CDR3 spans 17 amino acids. The V end was cut by 0 bases, the J end by 5 bases, with 19 bases between. Germline V gene sequence: CDR1 LGHNA, CDR2 YNFKEQ. The CDR3 DNA sequence: TGTGCCAGCAGCCAAGAAGGAGGCCCGGAGGTGGGTACTGAAGCTTTCTTT. Its protein product is CASSQEGGPEVGTEAFF.